A single sample is the source of the 13 T cell receptor beta chains below, sequenced in a study of siplizumab effects on memory and regulatory T cells. Profiled with immunoSEQ multiplex PCR; TCRdb holds only in-frame clones, not every one. This sample has roughly 100,000 clones, with 93% found just once. The sequencing sample was made of Tregs sorted from blood. The source of these receptors is a human donor in good health.

The rearrangement links TRBV7-9 to TRBJ1-2; 7 bases match TRBD1. Looked up from germline, CDR1 is SEHNR and CDR2 is FQNEAQ (reference sequence). Trimming removed 5 bases from V and 2 bases from J; junction bases left unmatched: 5. The CDR3 loop spans 14 amino acids. The CDR3 loop is CASSLPTGNYGYTF. As DNA, the CDR3 is TGTGCCAGCAGCCTCCCGACAGGGAACTATGGCTACACCTTC.

This clone is a singleton in its sample. The chain recombines TRBV18 with TRBJ1-1, with a weak D call TRBD1 (5 bases). This CDR3 is built from 14 residues. V was trimmed by 1 base and J by 1 base, leaving 7 bases between them. Germline-derived CDR1 and CDR2 are KGHSH and LQKENI. This chain's CDR3 is CASSPQGWNTEAFF. The CDR3 DNA is TGTGCCAGCTCACCACAGGGGTGGAACACTGAAGCTTTCTTT.

The V gene is TRBV18, the J gene TRBJ2-7; D not certain. V lost 2 bases, J lost 4 bases, and 6 bases lay in between. The CDR3 covers 12 residues. Germline assignment: CDR1 KGHSH and CDR2 LQKENI. CDR3 in amino acids: CASSPGVYEQYF. For the CDR3, the DNA is TGTGCCAGCTCACCAGGCGTGTACGAGCAGTACTTC.

The V and J genes are TRBV28 and TRBJ2-4; D is perhaps TRBD1 (5 bases). The length of the CDR3 is 16 residues. Germline CDR1 is MDHEN and CDR2 is SYDVKM. Trimming stripped 2 bases from V and 0 bases from J, with 11 bases between. For the CDR3, the DNA is TGTGCCAGCAGTTTAGTTGACAGTCTAGCCAAAAACATTCAGTACTTC. Translated: CASSLVDSLAKNIQYF.

The CDR3 spells CASSQEVSAGPRTF. In DNA form, the CDR3 reads TGTGCCAGCAGCCAAGAAGTTTCGGCGGGGCCCCGCACCTTC. J is TRBJ1-2 and V is TRBV14; TRBD1 is a possible D gene (5 bases). The CDR3 runs to 14 residues. The V end was cut by 0 bases, the J end by 13 bases, with 18 bases between. Germline V gives CDR1 SGHDN, CDR2 FVKESK.

The chain recombines TRBV11-3 with TRBJ2-1; D uncertain. This CDR3 spans 16 amino acids. Trimming removed 3 bases from V and 0 bases from J, with 12 bases in between. Germline V lookup: CDR1 SGHNT, CDR2 YENEEA. The CDR3 protein is CASSLGARSSYNEQFF. The CDR3 bases are TGTGCCAGCAGCTTGGGCGCAAGGAGCTCCTACAATGAGCAGTTCTTC. The variable domain in full, with the rest retrieved from reference TRBV11-3 and TRBJ2-1, is EAGVVQSPRYKIIEKKQPVAFWCNPISGHNTLYWYLQNLGQGPELLIRYENEEAVDDSQLPKDRFSAERLKGVDSTLKIQPAELGDSAVYLCASSLGARSSYNEQFFGPGTRLTVL.

This clone was observed once. The CDR3 coding sequence is TGTGCCAGCAGCGCAAAAGATACGCAGTATTTT. Its translation is CASSAKDTQYF. This chain links TRBV7-2 with TRBJ2-3; D is unclear. The CDR3 sequence is 11 residues long. V gave up 5 bases and J gave up 5 bases, with 5 bases separating them. Looked up from germline, CDR1 is SGHTA and CDR2 is FQGNSA.

This rearrangement joins TRBV9 to TRBJ1-1; D remains ambiguous. Germline loops: CDR1 SGDLS, CDR2 YYNGEE. The CDR3 consists of 13 residues. Trimming pared 0 bases from V and 5 bases from J, leaving 8 bases between. The DNA of the CDR3 is TGTGCCAGCAGCGTAGGGCAAGCGACTGAAGCTTTCTTT. Amino acids: CASSVGQATEAFF.

The chain uses TRBV25-1 and TRBJ2-7; no clear D. The V end lost 9 bases, the J end lost 6 bases, and 12 bases lay between the germline ends. Germline V lookup: CDR1 MGHDK, CDR2 SYGVNS. CDR3 size: 11 residues. The CDR3 region is CASSPGREQYF. The CDR3 coding sequence is TGTGCCAGTTCTCCCGGGCGCGAGCAGTACTTC.

As to this clone: One junction end does not reproduce the germline sequence, and a read error may be involved. The rearrangement links TRBV7-7 to TRBJ1-4, with D perhaps matching TRBD1 (5 bases). Germline CDR1 SSHAT, CDR2 FNYEAQ (reference sequence). CDR3 length equals 15 residues. The CDR3 region is CASSPEWGGEEKLFF. CDR3 DNA: TGTGCTAGCAGCCCAGAATGGGGGGGGGAAGAAAAACTGTTTTTT.

This clone occurred once. The chain couples TRBV6-6 to TRBJ1-2; D ambiguous. V was clipped by 3 bases and J by 1 base, with 3 bases between them. Germline-derived CDR1 and CDR2 are MNHNY and SVGAGI (reference sequence). This CDR3 contains 12 residues. CDR3 sequence (DNA): TGTGCCAGCAGTTATGGTAACTATGGCTACACCTTC. Amino acids: CASSYGNYGYTF.

This sequence joins TRBV15 and TRBJ2-7; D is possibly TRBD1 (5 bases). From germline, CDR1 is LNHNV and CDR2 YYDKDF (reference sequence). V lost 1 base, J lost 4 bases, and 14 bases lay in between. There are 15 residues in the CDR3. The CDR3 region has the DNA TGTGCCACCAGCAGAGGTCCACGGTCAGGGTACGAGCAGTACTTC. Encoded protein: CATSRGPRSGYEQYF.

This sequence joins TRBV6-1 and TRBJ1-2, with no clear D. Germline CDR1 reads MNHNS; CDR2 reads SASEGT. The CDR3 runs 13 residues. V was shortened by 6 bases and J by 3 bases, with 11 bases between the two germline ends. The CDR3 DNA reads as TGTGCCAGCAGATATGGACGGGACTATGGCTACACCTTC. Its protein is CASRYGRDYGYTF.